The 17 T cell receptor beta chains reported below all come from one sample, sequenced in a study of blood T cell repertoires in COVID-19. Measured with immunoSEQ multiplex PCR; TCRdb has only the in-frame clones, and not every one. The table includes around 140,000 clones, about 89% detected once. Sequenced: peripheral blood. Source of these receptors: a man in his 60s with active or convalescent COVID-19.

The CDR3 reads CASSYHTGMTEAFF. As DNA, the CDR3 is TGTGCCAGCAGTTATCATACAGGGATGACTGAAGCTTTCTTT. J is TRBJ1-1 and V is TRBV6-6; D possibly corresponds to TRBD1 (6 bases). Germline V lookup: CDR1 MNHNY, CDR2 SVGAGI (reference sequence). Between the trimmed V and J ends, which lost 3 bases and 5 bases, there was a span of 13 bases. The CDR3 runs to 14 residues.

The V and J genes are TRBV7-2 and TRBJ1-6, with 8 bases fitting TRBD1. The CDR3 is 15 residues long. Germline V gives CDR1 SGHTA, CDR2 FQGNSA. V lost 3 bases, J lost 13 bases, and 11 bases stayed unmatched. The CDR3 sequence is CASSLTGALSAPLHF. The DNA of the CDR3 is TGTGCCAGCAGCTTGACAGGGGCCCTCAGCGCGCCCCTCCACTTT.

The chain recombines TRBV28 with TRBJ2-5; no definite D call. Per the germline V gene, CDR1 is MDHEN and CDR2 is SYDVKM. Trimming left V 6 bases short and J 5 bases short, with 16 bases between. CDR3 size: 14 residues. The CDR3 bases are TGTGCCAGCAGCCCCCCCGTCCTGAGGGAGACCCAGTACTTC. Amino acid sequence: CASSPPVLRETQYF.

Concerning this clone itself: The sample carries other DNA sequences with the same CDR3. The chain couples TRBV3-1 (or the pseudogene TRBV3-2) to TRBJ2-2; D perhaps matches TRBD2 (6 bases). The CDR3 is 15 amino acids. Germline lookup yields CDR1 LGHDT and CDR2 YNNKEL (reference sequence). V lost 4 bases and J lost 4, with 13 bases in between. CDR3 loop: CASSPRDFSTGELFF. The CDR3 region has the DNA TGTGCCAGCAGCCCACGGGACTTTTCCACCGGGGAGCTGTTTTTT.

The chain combines TRBV15 with TRBJ2-5; TRBD1 aligns across 7 bases. Germline CDR1 reads LNHNV; CDR2 reads YYDKDF (reference sequence). The CDR3 spans 15 residues. V shed 1 base and J 2 bases; nucleotides not matched to a gene: 4. CDR3 nucleotides: TGTGCCACCAGCAGAGTAGCAGGGGGTCAAGAGACCCAGTACTTC. Encoded protein: CATSRVAGGQETQYF.

The V gene is TRBV3-1 (or the pseudogene TRBV3-2), the J gene TRBJ2-3; tentatively, D is TRBD2 (5 bases). V lost 1 base, J lost 7 bases, and 9 bases lay in between. The germline CDR1 and CDR2 sequences are LGHDT and YNNKEL (reference sequence). CDR3 length: 13 amino acids. CDR3 in amino acids: CASSQGGSYTQYF. For the CDR3, the DNA is TGTGCCAGCAGCCAAGGCGGGTCCTATACGCAGTATTTT.

The rearrangement links TRBV5-4 to TRBJ2-5; 9 bases are shared with TRBD1. Germline values: CDR1 SGHNT, CDR2 YYREEE (reference sequence). This CDR3 region has 14 residues. With 8 bases clipped from V and 5 bases from J, the junction kept 10 bases outside the gene matches. The DNA of the CDR3 is TGTGCCAGTTTTACAGGGGGCCAGGGGGAGACCCAGTACTTC. Translation: CASFTGGQGETQYF.

The V call is TRBV14, the J call TRBJ2-5; 9 positions agree with TRBD1. Germline lookup yields CDR1 SGHDN and CDR2 FVKESK. This CDR3 has 18 residues. Trimming removed 2 bases from V and 7 bases from J; junction bases left unmatched: 17. CDR3 amino acids: CASSQRQGDRVIGGTQYF. As DNA, the CDR3 is TGTGCCAGCAGCCAACGCCAAGGGGACAGGGTGATCGGGGGGACCCAGTACTTC.

This clone was seen just once. V and J are TRBV5-4 and TRBJ2-3, with 7 bases fitting TRBD1. Trimming cost V 4 bases and J 4 bases; bases outside gene matches: 9. Per the germline V gene, CDR1 is SGHNT and CDR2 is YYREEE (reference sequence). This CDR3 is 15 amino acids long. The DNA of the CDR3 is TGTGCCAGCAGCGATAGGGGGCTTGTATCAGATACGCAGTATTTT. Translating it yields CASSDRGLVSDTQYF. The full variable domain, rest sourced from reference TRBV5-4 and TRBJ2-3, is ETGVTQSPTHLIKTRGQQVTLRCSSQSGHNTVSWYQQALGQGPQFIFQYYREEENGRGNFPPRFSGLQFPNYSSELNVNALELDDSALYLCASSDRGLVSDTQYFGPGTRLTVL.

The chain couples TRBV29-1 to TRBJ2-7; D is perhaps TRBD1 (6 bases). The V gene lost 6 bases and the J gene lost 2 bases, with 14 bases spanning the gap. The CDR3 spans 13 residues. Germline V lookup: CDR1 SQVTM, CDR2 ANQGSEA. The CDR3 DNA reads TGCAGCGTAGGCAGGGGTGGTACCTACGAGCAGTACTTC. The encoded protein is CSVGRGGTYEQYF.

This chain's CDR3 is CASSLGEGPTDTQYF. CDR3 nucleotide sequence: TGTGCCAGCAGCTTGGGCGAGGGCCCCACAGATACGCAGTATTTT. The chain combines TRBV7-6 with TRBJ2-3, with TRBD2 as a possible D gene (5 bases). The CDR3 sequence is 15 residues long. CDR1 is SGHVS, CDR2 FNYEAQ, per germline. V was trimmed by 3 bases and J by 2 bases, leaving 12 bases between them.

V gene TRBV28 combines with J gene TRBJ1-1; 11 bases match TRBD1. The CDR3 covers 15 residues. Germline V lookup: CDR1 MDHEN, CDR2 SYDVKM. Trimming cost V 6 bases and J 5 bases; bases outside gene matches: 8. The CDR3 reads CASSRRTGGRTEAFF. For the CDR3, the DNA is TGTGCCAGCAGCCGGAGGACAGGGGGCAGGACTGAAGCTTTCTTT. The entire variable domain, with the rest obtained from reference TRBV28 and TRBJ1-1, is as follows: DVKVTQSSRYLVKRTGEKVFLECVQDMDHENMFWYRQDPGLGLRLIYFSYDVKMKEKGDIPEGYSVSREKKERFSLILESASTNQTSMYLCASSRRTGGRTEAFFGQGTRLTVV.

The rearrangement links TRBV14 to TRBJ2-3, with a weak D call TRBD1 (5 bases). Trimming removed 4 bases at V and 0 bases at J, with 26 bases between. This CDR3 comprises 20 residues. Germline lookup yields CDR1 SGHDN and CDR2 FVKESK. The DNA of the CDR3 is TGTGCCAGCAGCCGAAAAACCGTGGGGTGGACAACCGAAAGCACAGATACGCAGTATTTT. This encodes CASSRKTVGWTTESTDTQYF.

This chain uses TRBV4-1 with TRBJ1-1, with TRBD1 matching 11 bases. There are 15 residues in the CDR3. The V gene end was trimmed by 7 bases and the J gene end by 5 bases; junction bases not matched to a gene: 9. The germline V gene has CDR1 MGHRA and CDR2 YSYEKL. The CDR3 spells CASTFGQGADTEAFF. The CDR3 DNA follows: TGCGCCAGCACCTTTGGACAGGGGGCAGATACTGAAGCTTTCTTT.

The chain combines TRBV24-1 with TRBJ2-1; 12 nucleotides line up with TRBD2. Germline-derived CDR1 and CDR2 are KGHDR and SFDVKD. V was pared by 3 bases and J by 4 bases, with 0 bases of the junction left unmatched. This CDR3 is built from 15 residues. CDR3 sequence: CATSDLAGGYNEQFF. The CDR3 DNA is TGTGCCACCAGTGATCTAGCGGGAGGGTACAATGAGCAGTTCTTC.

This sequence joins TRBV30 and TRBJ1-4, with D uncertain. The germline V gene has CDR1 GTSNPN and CDR2 SVGIG (reference sequence). The CDR3 contains 15 residues. V was trimmed by 3 bases and J by 2 bases, leaving 13 bases between them. DNA for the CDR3: TGTGCCTGGAGCGAGAAGAGGGTGACTAATGAAAAACTGTTTTTT. Translation gives CAWSEKRVTNEKLFF.

The chain couples TRBV6-5 to TRBJ2-1; TRBD2 aligns across 7 bases. Trimming cost V 1 base and J 7 bases; bases outside gene matches: 7. The CDR3 is 15 residues long. The V gene's germline CDR1 is MNHEY and CDR2 SVGAGI. The CDR3: CASSYWGGGNNEQFF. The CDR3 nucleotides are TGTGCCAGCAGTTACTGGGGGGGAGGGAATAATGAGCAGTTCTTC.